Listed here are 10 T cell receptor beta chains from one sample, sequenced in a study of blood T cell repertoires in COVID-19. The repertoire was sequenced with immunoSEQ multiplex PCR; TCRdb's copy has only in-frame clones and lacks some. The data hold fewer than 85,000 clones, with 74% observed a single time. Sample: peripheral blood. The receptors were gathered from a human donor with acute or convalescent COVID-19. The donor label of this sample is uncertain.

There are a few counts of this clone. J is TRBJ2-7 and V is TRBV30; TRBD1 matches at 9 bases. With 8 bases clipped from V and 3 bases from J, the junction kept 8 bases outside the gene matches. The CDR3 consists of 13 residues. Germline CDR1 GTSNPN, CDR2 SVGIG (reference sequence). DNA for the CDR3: TGTGCCACCACTGGGGACAGGGTCTACGAGCAGTACTTC. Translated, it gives CATTGDRVYEQYF.

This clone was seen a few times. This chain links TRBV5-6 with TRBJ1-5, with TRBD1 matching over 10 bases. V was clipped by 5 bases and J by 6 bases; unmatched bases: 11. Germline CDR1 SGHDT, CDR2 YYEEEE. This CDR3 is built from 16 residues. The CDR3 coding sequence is TGTGCCAGCAGAGCGGCGGGACAGGGGACGGGTCAGCCCCAGCATTTT. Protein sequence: CASRAAGQGTGQPQHF.

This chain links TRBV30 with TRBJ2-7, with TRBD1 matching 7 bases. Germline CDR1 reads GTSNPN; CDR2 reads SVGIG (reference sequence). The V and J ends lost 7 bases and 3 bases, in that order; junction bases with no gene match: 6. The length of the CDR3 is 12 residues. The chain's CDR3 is CALTGVRYEQYF. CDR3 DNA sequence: TGTGCCTTAACAGGGGTTCGCTACGAGCAGTACTTC.

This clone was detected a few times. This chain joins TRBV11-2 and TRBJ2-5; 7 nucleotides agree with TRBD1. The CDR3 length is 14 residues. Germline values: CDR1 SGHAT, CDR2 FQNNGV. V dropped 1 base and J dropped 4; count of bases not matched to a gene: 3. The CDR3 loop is CASSLGDSLETQYF. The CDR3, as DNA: TGTGCCAGCAGCTTAGGGGACAGCTTAGAGACCCAGTACTTC.

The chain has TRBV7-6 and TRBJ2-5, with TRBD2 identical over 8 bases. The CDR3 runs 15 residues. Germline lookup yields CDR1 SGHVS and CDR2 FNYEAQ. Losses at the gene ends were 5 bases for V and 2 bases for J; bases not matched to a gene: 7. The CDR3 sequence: CASSPPGGIQETQYF. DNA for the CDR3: TGTGCCAGCAGCCCACCGGGGGGGATTCAAGAGACCCAGTACTTC.

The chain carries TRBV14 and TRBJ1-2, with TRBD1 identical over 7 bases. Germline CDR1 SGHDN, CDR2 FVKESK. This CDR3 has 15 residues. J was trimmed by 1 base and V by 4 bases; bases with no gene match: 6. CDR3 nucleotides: TGTGCCAGCAGCCTGCAGACAGGGTTTAACTATGGCTACACCTTC. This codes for CASSLQTGFNYGYTF.

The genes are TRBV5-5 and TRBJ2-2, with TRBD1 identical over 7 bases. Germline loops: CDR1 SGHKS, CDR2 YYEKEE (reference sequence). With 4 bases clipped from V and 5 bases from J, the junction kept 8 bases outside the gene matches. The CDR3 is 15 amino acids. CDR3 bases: TGTGCCAGCAGCAATTTAGTGGACAGGACCGGGGAGCTGTTTTTT. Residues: CASSNLVDRTGELFF.

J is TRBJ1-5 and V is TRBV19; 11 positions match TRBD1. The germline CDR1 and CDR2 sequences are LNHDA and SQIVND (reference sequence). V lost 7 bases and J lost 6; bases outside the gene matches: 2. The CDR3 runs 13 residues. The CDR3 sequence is CASTDRGLQPQHF. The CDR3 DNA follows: TGTGCCAGTACGGACAGGGGGCTTCAGCCCCAGCATTTT.

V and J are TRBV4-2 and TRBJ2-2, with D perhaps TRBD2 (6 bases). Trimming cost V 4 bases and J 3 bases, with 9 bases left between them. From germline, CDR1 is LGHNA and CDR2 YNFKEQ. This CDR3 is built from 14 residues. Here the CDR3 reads CASSPRLDTGELFF. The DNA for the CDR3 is TGTGCCAGCAGCCCCCGACTAGACACCGGGGAGCTGTTTTTT.

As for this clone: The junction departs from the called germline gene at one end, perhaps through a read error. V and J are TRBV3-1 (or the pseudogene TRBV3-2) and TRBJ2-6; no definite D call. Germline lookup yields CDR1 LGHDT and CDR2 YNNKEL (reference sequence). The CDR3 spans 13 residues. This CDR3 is CASSLSRANVLTF. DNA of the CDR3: TGTGCCAGCAGCCTCTCTAGGGCCAACGTCCTGACTTTC.